One and the same sample provided the 21 T cell receptor beta chains below, sequenced in a study of blood T cell repertoires in COVID-19. The data were produced by immunoSEQ multiplex PCR, yet TCRdb's version contains in-frame clones alone and is incomplete. This repertoire shows around 140,000 clones, about 91% found once; its top ten account for around a tenth. Sequenced sample: peripheral blood. The receptors come from a man aged 50 or older with acute or convalescent COVID-19.

The chain uses TRBV4-1 and TRBJ2-1, with a possible D match to TRBD1 (7 bases). Germline V lookup: CDR1 MGHRA, CDR2 YSYEKL. Trimming removed 4 bases from V and 5 bases from J, with 15 bases in between. CDR3 length: 15 residues. The CDR3 DNA reads TGCGCCAGCAGCCTCGGAGGGACAGTTGACAATGAGCAGTTCTTC. Protein sequence: CASSLGGTVDNEQFF.

V and J are TRBV20-1 and TRBJ1-2, with D unresolved. V lost 6 bases and J lost 4, with 9 bases in between. CDR1 and CDR2 (germline): DFQATT, SNEGSKA (reference sequence). This CDR3 has 11 amino acids. The CDR3, as DNA: TGCAGTGCCAGTACAGCCTATGGCTACACCTTC. It is translated as CSASTAYGYTF.

The chain employs TRBV18 and TRBJ2-1, with D maybe TRBD2 (6 bases). Germline CDR1 and CDR2: KGHSH and LQKENI. Trimming pared 0 bases from V and 7 bases from J, leaving 13 bases between. This CDR3 spans 15 amino acids. The DNA of the CDR3 is TGTGCCAGCTCACCACCGGGTGCTAGCGTGAATGAGCAGTTCTTC. Translated, it gives CASSPPGASVNEQFF.

This chain joins TRBV25-1 and TRBJ1-2, with 7 bases fitting TRBD1. The CDR3 length is 13 residues. V trimming: 6 bases; J trimming: 1 base; junction bases outside the gene matches: 2. Germline-derived CDR1 and CDR2 are MGHDK and SYGVNS. The CDR3 spells CASRRDSNYGYTF. DNA of the CDR3: TGTGCCAGCAGAAGGGACAGTAACTATGGCTACACCTTC.

This chain connects TRBV5-1 to TRBJ1-6, with D perhaps TRBD1 (6 bases). V was pared by 2 bases and J by 10 bases, with 13 bases between. CDR1 is SGHRS, CDR2 YFSETQ, per germline. The CDR3 is made up of 14 amino acids. CDR3 coding DNA: TGCGCCAGCAGCTTCGGGGGGCCTGAGTCACCCCTCCACTTT. It is translated as CASSFGGPESPLHF.

This clone has a handful of counts. The chain links TRBV6-5 to TRBJ2-7; 7 bases align to TRBD2. V lost 7 bases, J lost 3 bases, and 3 bases stayed unmatched. Germline-derived CDR1 and CDR2 are MNHEY and SVGAGI. The CDR3 totals 12 residues. The CDR3 spells CASMGGGYEQYF. CDR3 DNA: TGTGCCAGCATGGGGGGGGGCTACGAGCAGTACTTC.

The chain couples TRBV6-4 to TRBJ2-2, with D tentatively TRBD1 (5 bases). The CDR3 is made up of 15 amino acids. Germline assignment: CDR1 MRHNA and CDR2 SNTAGT. V dropped 0 bases and J dropped 2 bases, with 7 bases sitting between them. The CDR3 nucleotides are TGTGCCAGCAGTGACTCGCAGGGAAACACCGGGGAGCTGTTTTTT. This gives the protein CASSDSQGNTGELFF.

Notes on this clone: At one end, the junction sequence differs from germline, possibly due to a read error. The V call is TRBV3-1 (or the pseudogene TRBV3-2), the J call TRBJ2-4; 7 bases align to TRBD2. Germline values: CDR1 LGHDT, CDR2 YNNKEL (reference sequence). The CDR3 spans 14 residues. The CDR3 DNA reads as TGTGCCAGCAGACAAGGACTAGTCGGAAACATTCAGTACTTC. Protein: CASRQGLVGNIQYF.

This chain links TRBV6-5 with TRBJ1-4; 7 bases are shared with TRBD1. The CDR3 consists of 14 residues. Germline V gene sequence: CDR1 MNHEY, CDR2 SVGAGI. V shed 5 bases and J 6 bases; nucleotides not matched to a gene: 6. CDR3 amino acids: CASSRQGLDEKLFF. Here the CDR3 DNA reads TGTGCCAGCAGTCGACAGGGTCTGGATGAAAAACTGTTTTTT.

V and J are TRBV27 and TRBJ1-5; 11 bases agree with TRBD1. J lost 7 bases, V lost 5 bases, and 4 bases had no gene match. The CDR3 covers 14 residues. CDR1 and CDR2 from the germline V gene are MNHEY and SMNVEV (reference sequence). CDR3 protein: CASSGTGGWQPQHF. CDR3 nucleotides: TGTGCCAGCAGTGGGACAGGGGGATGGCAGCCCCAGCATTTT.

CDR3 sequence (DNA): TGTGCCAGCAGCGGGAGCAGGGGGCGTCCAGCTTTCTTT. It codes for CASSGSRGRPAFF. The V call is TRBV3-1 (or the pseudogene TRBV3-2), the J call TRBJ1-1, with TRBD1 matching over 8 bases. Trimming removed 5 bases from V and 10 bases from J; junction bases left unmatched: 9. From germline, CDR1 is LGHDT and CDR2 YNNKEL (reference sequence). The CDR3 covers 13 residues.

The rearrangement joins TRBV9 to TRBJ1-1; 9 bases are shared with TRBD1. The CDR3 loop spans 16 amino acids. J was trimmed by 3 bases and V by 0 bases; bases with no gene match: 6. In germline, CDR1 is SGDLS, CDR2 YYNGEE. The CDR3 region has the DNA TGTGCCAGCAGCGTAGTGGGACAGGGCCGGGACACTGAAGCTTTCTTT. Translation: CASSVVGQGRDTEAFF.

The chain links TRBV5-4 to TRBJ1-6; the match to TRBD1 covers 10 bases. CDR3 length equals 15 residues. J was trimmed by 6 bases and V by 1 base; bases with no gene match: 1. Germline loops: CDR1 SGHNT, CDR2 YYREEE (reference sequence). The CDR3 region has the DNA TGTGCCAGCAGCTTGAGGACAGGGGGTAATTCACCCCTCCACTTT. This sequence encodes CASSLRTGGNSPLHF.

This clone was seen a single time. The V gene is TRBV28, the J gene TRBJ1-2; 9 nucleotides line up with TRBD1. The CDR3 spans 14 residues. V lost 3 bases, J lost 7 bases, and 6 bases stayed unmatched. Per the germline V gene, CDR1 is MDHEN and CDR2 is SYDVKM. Here the CDR3 DNA reads TGTGCCAGCAGTTTTGGAGACAGGGGGGCTGGCTACACCTTC. Encoded protein: CASSFGDRGAGYTF.

The chain links TRBV18 to TRBJ2-7; a possible D gene is TRBD2 (7 bases). This CDR3 region has 14 residues. Per the germline V gene, CDR1 is KGHSH and CDR2 is LQKENI. V dropped 1 base and J dropped 4 bases, with 11 bases sitting between them. CDR3 amino acids: CASSPLGGTYEQYF. The CDR3 DNA follows: TGTGCCAGCTCACCACTCGGGGGGACATACGAGCAGTACTTC.

J is TRBJ1-1 and V is TRBV6-5; the match to TRBD1 covers 9 bases. Germline CDR1 and CDR2: MNHEY and SVGAGI. The CDR3 sequence is 13 residues long. V was pared by 5 bases and J by 10 bases, with 8 bases of the junction left unmatched. The chain's CDR3 is CASSPGTGQLAFF. In DNA, the CDR3 is TGTGCCAGCAGTCCGGGGACAGGGCAGCTAGCTTTCTTT.

The chain joins TRBV7-9 to TRBJ1-1; D is perhaps TRBD1 (5 bases). This CDR3 has 14 residues. CDR1 and CDR2 (germline): SEHNR, FQNEAQ (reference sequence). V was clipped by 5 bases and J by 0 bases, with 10 bases between them. CDR3 sequence (DNA): TGTGCCAGCAGCCTAGGACAATTGAACACTGAAGCTTTCTTT. It translates to CASSLGQLNTEAFF.

The sample holds a few counts of this clone. The V gene is TRBV28, the J gene TRBJ2-2; D possibly corresponds to TRBD2 (5 bases). The germline V and J ends were trimmed by 6 bases and 6 bases, with 14 bases remaining between them. Germline CDR1 reads MDHEN; CDR2 reads SYDVKM. The CDR3 consists of 14 residues. The CDR3 sequence is CASSSQASSGELFF. The CDR3, as DNA: TGTGCCAGCAGCTCCCAGGCTAGCTCCGGGGAGCTGTTTTTT.

A remark on this clone: At one boundary the junction diverges from the germline segment, which might be a read error. The chain uses TRBV7-2 and TRBJ2-3; a weak D match, TRBD2 (5 bases). Germline CDR1 reads SGHTA; CDR2 reads FQGNSA. This CDR3 region has 13 residues. The chain's CDR3 is CASSLGGAASRTF. The DNA of the CDR3 is TGTGCCAGCAGCTTAGGTGGCGCGGCTAGCCGGACGTTT.

The chain carries TRBV7-3 and TRBJ2-4; 11 positions agree with TRBD2. Unmatched junction bases numbered 1, after V lost 2 bases and J lost 7 bases. The germline CDR1 and CDR2 sequences are SGHTA and FQGTGA. CDR3 length equals 14 residues. The CDR3 nucleotides read TGTGCCAGCAGCTTATCTAGCGGGGGGAACATTCAGTACTTC. It translates to CASSLSSGGNIQYF.

The rearrangement joins TRBV3-1 (or the pseudogene TRBV3-2) to TRBJ2-1; D perhaps matches TRBD2 (6 bases). The CDR3 is made up of 16 amino acids. Germline CDR1 is LGHDT and CDR2 is YNNKEL (reference sequence). V was trimmed by 4 bases and J by 4 bases, leaving 17 bases between them. The CDR3 sequence is CASSPNRDGGYNEQFF. CDR3 nucleotide sequence: TGTGCCAGCAGCCCTAACCGGGACGGGGGATACAATGAGCAGTTCTTC.